The T cell receptor beta chain under discussion was sequenced for a study of blood T cell repertoires in COVID-19 (dated by TCRdb to 2020 to 2022). The study in broad terms: Collaborator samples came from the United States, Italy and Spain and covered acute and convalescent phases of COVID-19. The material from the prospective study consisted of cDNA or gDNA derived from T cells, B-cell-depleted T cells, or PBMCs. Subjects who had been exposed to COVID-19, were actively infected with it, or had recovered from it provided the deeply sampled blood TCRbeta repertoires that made up the dataset. The repertoires were released in a freely available public database intended as a resource for research on the immune response to SARS-CoV-2. Samples were obtained from the ongoing ImmuneRACE study (first 160 participants) and from 1,254 subjects provided by 6 global collaborators. The sample metadata nearly always contained a de-identified subject ID, COVID-19 status, age in years and sex. Where available, HLA class I and class II types were taken from metadata supplied by the sample provider and were not determined by assay-based typing. General findings and caveats noted by the study authors: How much clinical and demographic metadata was included differed by source and by participant, and the metadata was provided uncurated.

TCRbeta CDR3 regions were amplified from genomic DNA using the immunoSEQ Assay, a bias-controlled multiplex PCR. In the paper's pipeline: The number of nucleated cells in each sample was estimated from the amplification of reference gene primers within the assay. To quantify the absolute abundance of each unique TCRbeta CDR3 rearrangement, sequence reads were collapsed and filtered. For each sample, productive Simpson clonality was calculated by taking the square root of Simpson's diversity index across productive rearrangements. Imported from immuneACCESS, the table was reduced by TCRdb to in-frame sequences with V and J called. These copies leave out some clones; in studies compared against another copy, an unresolved V gene accounts for under half, and the cause of the remainder is not known. V and J calls and clone size are as listed in that table; D and trimming were resolved from the DNA. The sample records 250,000 to 350,000 clones, around 85% of which are singletons. About 1.6% of the sample comes from the top ten.

At one collaborating source in Seattle, patients were enrolled during active infection and were followed longitudinally through the course of disease. Each collaborating institution followed its own protocols to collect whole blood in K2EDTA tubes. For TCRbeta analysis, collaborators shipped samples as frozen whole blood, isolated PBMCs, or DNA extracted from either of those sample types. Its CDR3 holds 14 amino acids, cysteine through phenylalanine. The DNA shown is the 42-base CDR3, in frame from base 1. CDR1 and CDR2 are read off the germline V gene as MGHRA and YSYEKL. Here V drops 2 bases and J drops 7 bases, and the junction holds 6 bases not matched to any gene. Details on this clone: Its antigen has not been determined. No per-base quality is available; no much larger clone lies one base away.

The V and J genes are TRBV4-1 and TRBJ1-2; TRBD1 aligns with 8 central bases. Sample: peripheral blood. This receptor was taken from a human donor with COVID-19, enrolled during active disease. The donor label of this sample is uncertain. Here is the DNA: TGCGCCAGCAGCCAATCGGGACAGGCGGTTGGCTACACCTTC. Its amino acids are CASSQSGQAVGYTF.